This entry features one T cell receptor beta chain sequence. Primers: 60 Vbeta forward and 13 Jbeta reverse. Data came from immunoSEQ multiplex PCR; TCRdb stores just in-frame clones and leaves some out. The sample has more than 90,000 clones; 70% are singletons. This sample is part of a study of cytomegalovirus exposure and HLA in healthy donors. The CDR3 is 11 residues long. Germline V lookup: CDR1 MNHNY, CDR2 SVGAGI (reference sequence). The V end lost 5 bases, the J end lost 6 bases, and 7 bases lay between the germline ends. The specimen was PBMCs. This TCR was recovered from a man younger than 45 in good health and CMV-seropositive. The chain employs TRBV6-6 and TRBJ1-2, with no clear D. CDR3 loop: CASSPPDGYTF. The CDR3 bases are TGTGCCAGCAGTCCCCCCGATGGCTACACCTTC.